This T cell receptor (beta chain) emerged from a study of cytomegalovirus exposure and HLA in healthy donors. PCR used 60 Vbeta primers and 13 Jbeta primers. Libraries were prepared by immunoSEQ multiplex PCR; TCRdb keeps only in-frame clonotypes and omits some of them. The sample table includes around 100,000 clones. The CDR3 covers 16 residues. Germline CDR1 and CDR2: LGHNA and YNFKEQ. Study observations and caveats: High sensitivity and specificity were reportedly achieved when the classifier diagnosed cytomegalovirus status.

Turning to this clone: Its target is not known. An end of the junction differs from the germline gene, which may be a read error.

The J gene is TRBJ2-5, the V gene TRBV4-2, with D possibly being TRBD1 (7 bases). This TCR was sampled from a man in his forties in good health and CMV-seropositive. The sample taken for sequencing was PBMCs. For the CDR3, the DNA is TGTGCCAGCAGCCAAGAGGCGGGACAGTTACAAGAGGCCCAGTACTTC. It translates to CASSQEAGQLQEAQYF.